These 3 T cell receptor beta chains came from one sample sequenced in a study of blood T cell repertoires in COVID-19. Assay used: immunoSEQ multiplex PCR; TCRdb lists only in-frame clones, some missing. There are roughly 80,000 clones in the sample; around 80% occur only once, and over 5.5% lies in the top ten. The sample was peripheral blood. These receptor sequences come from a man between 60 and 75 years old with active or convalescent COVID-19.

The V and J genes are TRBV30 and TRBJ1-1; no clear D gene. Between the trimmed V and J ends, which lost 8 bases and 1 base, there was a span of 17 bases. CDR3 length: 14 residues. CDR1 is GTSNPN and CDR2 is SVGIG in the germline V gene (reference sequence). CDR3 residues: CARMEGYTNTEAFF. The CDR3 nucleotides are TGTGCCCGGATGGAGGGTTACACGAACACTGAAGCTTTCTTT. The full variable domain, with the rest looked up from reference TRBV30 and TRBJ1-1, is SQTIHQWPATLVQPVGSPLSLECTVEGTSNPNLYWYRQAAGRGLQLLFYSVGIGQISSEVPQNLSASRPQDRQFILSSKKLLLSDSGFYLCARMEGYTNTEAFFGQGTRLTVV.

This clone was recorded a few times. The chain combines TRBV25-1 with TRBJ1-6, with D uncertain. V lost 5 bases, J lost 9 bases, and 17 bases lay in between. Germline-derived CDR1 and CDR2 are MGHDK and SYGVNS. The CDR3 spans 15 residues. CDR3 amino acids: CASSRTAPDGSPLHF. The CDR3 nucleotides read TGTGCCAGCAGTCGGACTGCCCCGGATGGTTCACCCCTCCACTTT.

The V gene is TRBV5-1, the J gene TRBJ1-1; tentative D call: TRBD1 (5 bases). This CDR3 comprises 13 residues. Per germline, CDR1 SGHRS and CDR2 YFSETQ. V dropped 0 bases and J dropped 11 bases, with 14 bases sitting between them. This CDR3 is CASSLAVSGEAFF. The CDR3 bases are TGCGCCAGCAGCTTGGCGGTGTCGGGGGAGGCTTTCTTT. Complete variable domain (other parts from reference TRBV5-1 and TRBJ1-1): KAGVTQTPRYLIKTRGQQVTLSCSPISGHRSVSWYQQTPGQGLQFLFEYFSETQRNKGNFPGRFSGRQFSNSRSEMNVSTLELGDSALYLCASSLAVSGEAFFGQGTRLTVV.